The clone carrying this T cell receptor beta chain was seen repeatedly, ten times or more. To make TCR beta libraries, researchers used iRepertoire HTBI primers and Arm-PCR of CDR3 regions. In TCRdb, the multiplex PCR reads were re-called with MiXCR into one record per CDR3 protein. Altogether 200,000 to 250,000 distinct CDR3 sequences are present, approximately 18% being singletons, with the ten largest covering roughly 12%. In germline, CDR1 is GTSNPN, CDR2 SVGIG (reference sequence). Trimming cost V 1 base and J 6 bases, with 13 bases left between them. This CDR3 contains 13 residues. Time point indicated: newly diagnosed GD, antithyroid drugs for less than 3 months. The TCR library was made from RNA extracted from PBMCs. Collection of peripheral blood (about 8.8 milliliters) was done using EDTA tubes. The source of the sample is a study of regulatory T cells in long-lasting Graves disease. The same sample was also used in a study of T cells in Graves' hyperthyroidism and ophthalmopathy. That investigation notes: Diagnoses were established using clinical symptoms, serum thyroxine and TRAb, thyroid ultrasound and orbital computed tomography.

The chain joins TRBV30 to TRBJ2-7; D is possibly TRBD1 (5 bases). The sample consisted of peripheral blood mononuclear cells (PBMCs), taken at new diagnosis, from a patient treated with antithyroid drugs. This receptor was obtained from a woman aged 25 to 39 with Graves disease. CDR3 residues: CAWSAQGSGEQYF. DNA for the CDR3: TGTGCCTGGAGTGCGCAGGGTAGTGGCGAGCAGTACTTC.